These 15 T cell receptor beta chains originate from one sample sequenced in a study of cytomegalovirus exposure and HLA in healthy donors. The PCR contained 60 Vbeta and 13 Jbeta primers. Sequencing was performed with immunoSEQ multiplex PCR; in TCRdb, only in-frame clones are kept and a portion is missing. There are roughly 120,000 clones in the sample; under 85% occur only once, and approximately 4.4% lies in the top ten. Sequenced input: PBMCs. The source of these receptors is a man younger than 45 in good health and CMV-seropositive.

The DNA for the CDR3 is TGCGCCAGCAGCTTGTCTAGCGGGGGCTCTATCGGTGAGCAGTACTTC. Amino acids: CASSLSSGGSIGEQYF. This rearrangement joins TRBV5-1 to TRBJ2-7, with 10 bases identical to TRBD2. CDR3 size: 16 residues. Germline V gene data show CDR1 as SGHRS and CDR2 as YFSETQ. V gave up 1 base and J gave up 7 bases; unmatched junction bases: 11.

The V gene is TRBV2, the J gene TRBJ1-5, with D uncertain. V dropped 8 bases and J dropped 3 bases, with 11 bases sitting between them. CDR1 SNHLY and CDR2 FYNNEI come from the germline V gene. The CDR3 runs to 13 residues. CDR3 bases: TGTGCCAGCGTGAACTCCAACAATCAGCCCCAGCATTTT. The encoded protein is CASVNSNNQPQHF. The variable domain in full, completed from reference TRBV2 and TRBJ1-5, reads EPEVTQTPSHQVTQMGQEVILRCVPISNHLYFYWYRQILGQKVEFLVSFYNNEISEKSEIFDDQFSVERPDGSNFTLKIRSTKLEDSAMYFCASVNSNNQPQHFGDGTRLSIL.

The rearrangement joins TRBV27 to TRBJ1-1, with unresolved D. This CDR3 is built from 13 residues. V was cut by 6 bases and J by 13 bases, with 21 bases left in between. Germline V gene data show CDR1 as MNHEY and CDR2 as SMNVEV (reference sequence). CDR3 bases: TGTGCCAGCAGCGCGCGGGATGGTTGGTCGGTTTTCTTT. Its protein product is CASSARDGWSVFF.

This chain links TRBV19 with TRBJ2-7; D is perhaps TRBD2 (5 bases). In germline, CDR1 is LNHDA, CDR2 SQIVND (reference sequence). Between the trimmed V and J ends, which lost 6 bases and 6 bases, there was a span of 9 bases. The CDR3 sequence is 11 residues long. The CDR3 region has the DNA TGTGCCAGTAGCGGGGATGGCGAGCAGTACTTC. This translates into CASSGDGEQYF.

The chain combines TRBV30 with TRBJ1-5, with a possible D match to TRBD1 (5 bases). The germline V and J ends were trimmed by 5 bases and 0 bases, with 14 bases remaining between them. The germline V gene has CDR1 GTSNPN and CDR2 SVGIG (reference sequence). The CDR3 has 15 residues. In nucleotides, the CDR3 is TGTGCCTGGTCCCAGGGTTTCTATAGCAATCAGCCCCAGCATTTT. Translated, it gives CAWSQGFYSNQPQHF.

This clone was found a few times. The genes are TRBV27 and TRBJ2-4; 8 positions agree with TRBD1. Germline V lookup: CDR1 MNHEY, CDR2 SMNVEV (reference sequence). The trim removed 2 bases at V and 1 base at J, leaving 13 bases unmatched. The CDR3 has 19 amino acids. CDR3 nucleotide sequence: TGTGCCAGCAGTTTAAGGATACCGGGACAGGTCGGGGCCAAAAACATTCAGTACTTC. Translating it yields CASSLRIPGQVGAKNIQYF.

J is TRBJ2-7 and V is TRBV7-6, with a tentative D call TRBD2 (8 bases). This CDR3 is 14 amino acids long. The V end lost 5 bases, the J end lost 3 bases, and 14 bases lay between the germline ends. CDR1 and CDR2 (germline): SGHVS, FNYEAQ. CDR3 region: CASSREGAHYEQYF. CDR3 nucleotides: TGTGCCAGCAGCCGGGAGGGGGCACACTACGAGCAGTACTTC. The full variable domain, with the rest looked up from reference TRBV7-6 and TRBJ2-7, is GAGVSQSPRYKVTKRGQDVALRCDPISGHVSLYWYRQALGQGPEFLTYFNYEAQQDKSGLPNDRFSAERPEGSISTLTIQRTEQRDSAMYRCASSREGAHYEQYFGPGTRLTVT.

On this clone: The junction does not match germline at one end; this may be a read error. The CDR3 sequence: CASRIGSMDYLF. CDR3 DNA: TGTGCCAGCAGGATAGGTAGTATGGACTACCTCTTC. The rearrangement uses TRBV6-6 and TRBJ2-7; perhaps TRBD2 as D (6 bases). Germline V gives CDR1 MNHNY, CDR2 SVGAGI (reference sequence). The CDR3 covers 12 residues.

This chain links TRBV25-1 with TRBJ1-1, with a tentative D call TRBD1 (6 bases). Trimming removed 4 bases from V and 2 bases from J, with 11 bases in between. This CDR3 is 14 amino acids long. CDR1 is MGHDK and CDR2 is SYGVNS in the germline V gene. Here the CDR3 reads CASSGTGKNTEAFF. The CDR3 region has the DNA TGTGCCAGCAGTGGTACAGGGAAAAACACTGAAGCTTTCTTT.

The chain's CDR3 is CASSFESQETQYF. The DNA of the CDR3 is TGTGCCAGCAGCTTTGAGTCTCAAGAGACCCAGTACTTC. The genes are TRBV11-3 and TRBJ2-5; D gene ambiguous. Germline loops: CDR1 SGHNT, CDR2 YENEEA. Trimming stripped 3 bases from V and 2 bases from J, with 7 bases between. The CDR3 sequence is 13 residues long.

This sequence joins TRBV10-2 and TRBJ2-2, with D possibly being TRBD2 (6 bases). With 5 bases removed from V and 6 bases from J, the gap between germline ends came to 13 bases. The CDR3 length is 14 residues. CDR1 WSHSY and CDR2 SAAADI come from the germline V gene. DNA of the CDR3: TGCGCCAGCAGTACCGGGACTGCCTCCGGGGAGCTGTTTTTT. Translation gives CASSTGTASGELFF.

J is TRBJ2-7 and V is TRBV2, with a possible D match to TRBD2 (6 bases). Trimming shortened V by 6 bases and J by 2 bases, and 11 bases separated the two germline ends. CDR1 and CDR2 from the germline V gene are SNHLY and FYNNEI. This CDR3 is 13 amino acids long. This CDR3 reads CASSPSGAYEQYF. CDR3 sequence (DNA): TGTGCCAGCAGCCCCTCGGGGGCCTACGAGCAGTACTTC.

V usage is TRBV13 and J usage is TRBJ1-5; the D gene is possibly TRBD1 (6 bases). The ends were cut back, 5 bases at V and 3 bases at J, with 11 bases in the middle. The CDR3 covers 14 residues. CDR1 and CDR2 from the germline V gene are PRHDT and FYEKMQ (reference sequence). The CDR3 spells CASSLRGNNQPQHF. DNA for the CDR3: TGTGCCAGCAGCCTCAGGGGAAACAATCAGCCCCAGCATTTT.

About this clone: The junction departs from germline at one end; a sequencing error may be responsible. V usage is TRBV7-9 and J usage is TRBJ1-1; D possibly corresponds to TRBD1 (6 bases). Germline V gene data show CDR1 as SEHNR and CDR2 as FQNEAQ (reference sequence). The CDR3 runs to 16 residues. The CDR3 region is CSSSYGATGFNTEAFF. CDR3 sequence (DNA): TGTTCCAGCAGCTATGGGGCTACAGGGTTCAACACTGAAGCTTTCTTT.

The V and J genes are TRBV7-9 and TRBJ1-2; TRBD1 might be the D (6 bases). V lost 4 bases and J 3 bases, leaving 9 bases between the germline ends. Per germline, CDR1 SEHNR and CDR2 FQNEAQ (reference sequence). The CDR3 sequence is 13 residues long. CDR3 amino acids: CASSYKGDYGYTF. For the CDR3, the DNA is TGTGCCAGCAGCTATAAGGGGGACTATGGCTACACCTTC.